This T cell receptor (beta chain) was captured in a study of T-cell reconstitution after alpha-beta-depleted transplantation in children. As concerns this clonotype: The antigen is undetermined.

Library preparation (for TCRbeta) was performed with unique molecular identifiers. TCRdb re-called the PCR reads through MiXCR, storing one row per CDR3 protein. The sample shows about 250,000 distinct CDR3 sequences, about 24% of them seen only once. The germline V and J ends were trimmed by 5 bases and 0 bases, with 16 bases remaining between them. The CDR3 runs 16 residues. Germline CDR1 reads SGHVS; CDR2 reads FQNEAQ. Study-level results: By about two months after transplant, alpha-beta T cells reportedly arose from several hundred graft clones that had expanded. At day 60, the high TCRbeta diversity found in some patients originated from recipient T cells and thymic progenitors that had survived. A year had passed since transplant, and T-cell counts and diversity by then came mostly from newly produced T cells.

The TCR sequence derives from a female patient aged 2 to 10 who had a stem cell transplant for congenital amegakaryocytic thrombocytopenia, so the T cells may come from the graft donor. Specimen: PBMCs, mostly from graft donor cells, collected 360 days after TCRalphabeta/CD19-depleted stem cell transplant. The rearrangement joins TRBV7-8 to TRBJ1-2; D remains ambiguous. The CDR3 DNA follows: TGTGCCAGCAGCGTGAGGTTTTCTTCAGCTAACTATGGCTACACCTTC. This codes for CASSVRFSSANYGYTF. The full variable domain, completed using reference TRBV7-8 and TRBJ1-2, is GAGVSQSPRYKVAKRGQDVALRCDPISGHVSLFWYQQALGQGPEFLTYFQNEAQLDKSGLPSDRFFAERPEGSVSTLKIQRTQQEDSAVYLCASSVRFSSANYGYTFGSGTRLTVV.